This TCR beta chain came from a study of T cell changes during pregnancy in multiple sclerosis. The method was immunoSEQ multiplex PCR; TCRdb's version includes in-frame clones alone and lacks a portion of them. The sample has 15,000 to 20,000 clones; around 95% are singletons. This CDR3 comprises 15 residues. The germline V gene encodes CDR1 MDHEN and CDR2 SYDVKM. After removal of 3 bases from V and 9 bases from J, the junction contained 9 bases not matched to a gene. V is TRBV28 and J is TRBJ2-1, with 9 bases fitting TRBD1. The source of this sequence is a female donor with multiple sclerosis, enrolled in a pregnancy study. Here the sequenced sample was peripheral blood, taken in the third trimester of pregnancy. The CDR3 loop reads CASSFWDREGGEQFF. Written as DNA, the CDR3 is TGTGCCAGCAGTTTCTGGGACAGGGAGGGGGGTGAGCAGTTCTTC.